The sequence of this T cell receptor beta chain was determined in a study of cytomegalovirus exposure and HLA in healthy donors. The PCR contained 60 Vbeta and 13 Jbeta primers. Produced via immunoSEQ multiplex PCR; TCRdb's table is partial and in-frame only. In all, the sample yields roughly 190,000 clones. This TCR was recovered from a woman between 18 and 29 years old in good health and CMV-seropositive. Sequencing was carried out using PBMCs.

In DNA form, the CDR3 reads TGTGCCAGCAGTGGGGGGACTAGCGGGCTCTCCTACGAGCAGTACTTC. Translated: CASSGGTSGLSYEQYF. The chain couples TRBV6-1 to TRBJ2-7, with 12 bases that match TRBD2. The CDR3 sequence is 16 residues long. J was trimmed by 0 bases and V by 4 bases; bases with no gene match: 4. Germline V gene lookup returns CDR1 MNHNS and CDR2 SASEGT.